This T cell receptor (beta chain) is drawn from a study of shared T cell receptors in the human thymus. Generated by immunoSEQ multiplex PCR, the TCRdb table keeps only in-frame clones and is missing some. The sample carries approximately 580,000 clones, 70% to 80% recorded once. CDR3 length equals 12 residues. With 2 bases clipped from V and 15 bases from J, the junction kept 4 bases outside the gene matches. Germline V gene lookup returns CDR1 SGHNT and CDR2 YENEEA. These same data were also listed under a study on human thymus T cells. That publication notes: Thymic samples were excised during corrective heart operations. Apparent bias marked the V and J gene usage of thymic and blood repertoires. Related research has reported that thymic repertoires overlap highly among unrelated individuals.

The chain employs TRBV11-3 and TRBJ2-1; TRBD1 matches at 10 bases. This TCR was recovered from a boy under two years old with a congenital heart defect. The source material was thymocytes. DNA of the CDR3: TGTGCCAGCAGCTTACCCCGGGACAGGGGGTTCTTC. It translates to CASSLPRDRGFF.